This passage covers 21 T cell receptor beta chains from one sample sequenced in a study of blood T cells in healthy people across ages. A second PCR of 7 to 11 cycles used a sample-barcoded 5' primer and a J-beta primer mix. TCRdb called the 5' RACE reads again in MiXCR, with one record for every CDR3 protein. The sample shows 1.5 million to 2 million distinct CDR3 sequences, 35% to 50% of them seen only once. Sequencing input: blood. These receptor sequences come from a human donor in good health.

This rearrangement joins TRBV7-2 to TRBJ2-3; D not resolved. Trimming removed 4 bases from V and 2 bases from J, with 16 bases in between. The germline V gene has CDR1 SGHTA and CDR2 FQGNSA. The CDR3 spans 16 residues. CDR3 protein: CASSSKRVSFTDTQYF. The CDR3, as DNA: TGTGCCAGCAGCTCAAAGAGAGTCTCCTTCACAGATACGCAGTATTTT.

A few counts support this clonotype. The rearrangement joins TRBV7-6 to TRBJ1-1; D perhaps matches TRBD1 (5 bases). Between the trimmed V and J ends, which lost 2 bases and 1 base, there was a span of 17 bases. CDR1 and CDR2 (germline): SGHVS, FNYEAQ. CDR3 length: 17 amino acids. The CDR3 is CASSLSGERSPNTEAFF. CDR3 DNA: TGTGCCAGCAGCTTATCGGGGGAGAGGTCGCCGAACACTGAAGCTTTCTTT.

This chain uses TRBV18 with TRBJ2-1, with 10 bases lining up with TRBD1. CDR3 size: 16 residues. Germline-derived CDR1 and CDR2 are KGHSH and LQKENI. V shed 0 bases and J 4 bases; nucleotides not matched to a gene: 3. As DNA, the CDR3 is TGTGCCAGCTCACCACCGAGGACAGGGGGGTACAATGAGCAGTTCTTC. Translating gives CASSPPRTGGYNEQFF.

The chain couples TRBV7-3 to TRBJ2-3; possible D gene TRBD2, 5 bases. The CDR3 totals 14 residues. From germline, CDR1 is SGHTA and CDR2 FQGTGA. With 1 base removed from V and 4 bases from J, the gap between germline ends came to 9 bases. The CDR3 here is CASSLRGWADTQYF. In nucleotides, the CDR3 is TGTGCCAGCAGCTTAAGAGGGTGGGCAGATACGCAGTATTTT.

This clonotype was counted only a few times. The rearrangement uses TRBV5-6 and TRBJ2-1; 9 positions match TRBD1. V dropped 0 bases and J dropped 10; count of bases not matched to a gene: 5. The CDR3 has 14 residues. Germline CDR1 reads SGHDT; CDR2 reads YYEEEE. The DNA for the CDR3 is TGTGCCAGCAGCTTGGTGGACAGGGGTTGGGAGCAGTTCTTC. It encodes CASSLVDRGWEQFF.

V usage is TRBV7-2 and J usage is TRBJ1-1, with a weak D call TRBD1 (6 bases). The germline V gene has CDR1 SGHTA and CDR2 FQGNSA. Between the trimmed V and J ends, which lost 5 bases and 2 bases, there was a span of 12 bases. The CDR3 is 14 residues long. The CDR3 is CASSQTGINTEAFF. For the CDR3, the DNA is TGTGCCAGCAGCCAAACAGGGATAAACACTGAAGCTTTCTTT.

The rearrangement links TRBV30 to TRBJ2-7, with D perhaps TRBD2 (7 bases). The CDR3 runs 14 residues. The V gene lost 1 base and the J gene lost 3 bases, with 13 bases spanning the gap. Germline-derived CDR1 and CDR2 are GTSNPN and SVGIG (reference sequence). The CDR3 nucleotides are TGTGCCTGGAGTGGACACAGGGAGGGCTACGAGCAGTACTTC. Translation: CAWSGHREGYEQYF. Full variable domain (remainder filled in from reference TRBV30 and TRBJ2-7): SQTIHQWPATLVQPVGSPLSLECTVEGTSNPNLYWYRQAAGRGLQLLFYSVGIGQISSEVPQNLSASRPQDRQFILSSKKLLLSDSGFYLCAWSGHREGYEQYFGPGTRLTVT.

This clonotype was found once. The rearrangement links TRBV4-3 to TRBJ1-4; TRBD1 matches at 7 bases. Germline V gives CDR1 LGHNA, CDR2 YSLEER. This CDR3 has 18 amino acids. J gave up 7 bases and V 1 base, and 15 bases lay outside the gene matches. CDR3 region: CASSQGPPRTGPGEKLFF. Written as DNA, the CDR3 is TGCGCCAGCAGCCAAGGTCCCCCCCGGACAGGCCCTGGTGAAAAACTGTTTTTT.

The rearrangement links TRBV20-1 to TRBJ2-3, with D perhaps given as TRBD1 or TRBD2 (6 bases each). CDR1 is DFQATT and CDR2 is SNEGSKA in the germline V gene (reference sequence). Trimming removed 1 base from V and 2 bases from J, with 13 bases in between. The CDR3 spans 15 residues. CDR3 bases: TGCAGTGCTAGAGGACAGAGGGGGGCCACAGATACGCAGTATTTT. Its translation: CSARGQRGATDTQYF.

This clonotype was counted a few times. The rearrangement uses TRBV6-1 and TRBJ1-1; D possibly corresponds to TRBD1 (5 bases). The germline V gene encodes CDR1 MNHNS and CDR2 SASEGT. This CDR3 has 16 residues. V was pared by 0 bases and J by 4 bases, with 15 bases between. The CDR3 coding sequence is TGTGCCAGCAGTGAAGCGCTGGTAGGGGCTGGCACTGAAGCTTTCTTT. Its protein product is CASSEALVGAGTEAFF.

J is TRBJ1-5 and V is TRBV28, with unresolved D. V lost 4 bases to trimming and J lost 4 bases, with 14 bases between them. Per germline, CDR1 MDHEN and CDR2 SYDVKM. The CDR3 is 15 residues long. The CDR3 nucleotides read TGTGCCAGCAGTTCATCAGGTGGGGTTAATCAGCCCCAGCATTTT. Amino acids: CASSSSGGVNQPQHF.

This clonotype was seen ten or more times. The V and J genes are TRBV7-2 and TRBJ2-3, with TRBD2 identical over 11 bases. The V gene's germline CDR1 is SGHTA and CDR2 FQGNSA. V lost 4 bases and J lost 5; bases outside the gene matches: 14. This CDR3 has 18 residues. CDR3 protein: CASSSYTYSGGDEDTQYF. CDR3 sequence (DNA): TGTGCCAGCAGCTCGTACACCTATAGCGGGGGGGATGAAGATACGCAGTATTTT. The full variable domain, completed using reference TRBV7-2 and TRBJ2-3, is GAGVSQSPSNKVTEKGKDVELRCDPISGHTALYWYRQSLGQGLEFLIYFQGNSAPDKSGLPSDRFSAERTGGSVSTLTIQRTQQEDSAVYLCASSSYTYSGGDEDTQYFGPGTRLTVL.

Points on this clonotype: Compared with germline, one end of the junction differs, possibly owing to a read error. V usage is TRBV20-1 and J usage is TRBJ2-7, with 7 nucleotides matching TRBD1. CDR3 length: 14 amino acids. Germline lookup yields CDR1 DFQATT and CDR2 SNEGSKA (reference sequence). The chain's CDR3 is CSASYRGFSDEQYF. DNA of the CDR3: TGCAGTGCTAGTTACAGGGGCTTCTCCGACGAGCAGTACTTC.

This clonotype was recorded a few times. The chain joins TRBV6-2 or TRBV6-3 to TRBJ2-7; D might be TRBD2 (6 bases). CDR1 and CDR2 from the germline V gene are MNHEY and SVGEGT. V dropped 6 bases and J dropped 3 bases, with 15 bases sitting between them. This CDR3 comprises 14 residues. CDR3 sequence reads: CASSWGDGYYEQYF. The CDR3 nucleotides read TGTGCCAGCAGCTGGGGGGACGGATACTACGAGCAGTACTTC.

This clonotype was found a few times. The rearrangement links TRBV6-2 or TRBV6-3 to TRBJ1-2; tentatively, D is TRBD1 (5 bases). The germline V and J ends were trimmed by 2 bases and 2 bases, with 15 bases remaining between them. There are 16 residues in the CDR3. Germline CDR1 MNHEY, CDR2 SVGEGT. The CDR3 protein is CASSYALGRRNYGYTF. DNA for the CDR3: TGTGCCAGCAGTTACGCGCTGGGACGCAGAAACTATGGCTACACCTTC.

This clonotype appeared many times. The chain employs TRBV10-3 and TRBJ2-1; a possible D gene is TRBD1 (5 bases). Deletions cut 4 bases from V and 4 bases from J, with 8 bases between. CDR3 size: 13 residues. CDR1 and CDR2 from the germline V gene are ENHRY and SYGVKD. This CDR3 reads CAISVGDYNEQFF. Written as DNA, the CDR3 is TGTGCCATCAGTGTAGGGGATTACAATGAGCAGTTCTTC.

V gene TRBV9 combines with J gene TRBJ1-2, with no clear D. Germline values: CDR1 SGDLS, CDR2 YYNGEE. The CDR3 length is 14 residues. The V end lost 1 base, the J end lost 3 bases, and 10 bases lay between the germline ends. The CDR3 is CASSVSLVDYGYTF. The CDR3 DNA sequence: TGTGCCAGCAGCGTAAGTCTGGTAGACTATGGCTACACCTTC. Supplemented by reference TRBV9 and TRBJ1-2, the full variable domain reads DSGVTQTPKHLITATGQRVTLRCSPRSGDLSVYWYQQSLDQGLQFLIQYYNGEERAKGNILERFSAQQFPDLHSELNLSSLELGDSALYFCASSVSLVDYGYTFGSGTRLTVV.

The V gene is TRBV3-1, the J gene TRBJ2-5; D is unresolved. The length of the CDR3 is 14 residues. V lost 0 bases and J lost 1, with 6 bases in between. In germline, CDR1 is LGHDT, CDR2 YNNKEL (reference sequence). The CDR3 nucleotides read TGTGCCAGCAGCCAAGACGGTCGCCAAGAGACCCAGTACTTC. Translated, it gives CASSQDGRQETQYF.

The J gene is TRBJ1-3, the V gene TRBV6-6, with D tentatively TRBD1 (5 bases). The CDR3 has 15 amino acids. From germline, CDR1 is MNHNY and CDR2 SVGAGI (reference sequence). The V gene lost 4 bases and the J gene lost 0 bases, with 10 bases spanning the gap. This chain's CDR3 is CASSFQGNSGNTIYF. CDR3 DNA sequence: TGTGCCAGCAGTTTCCAGGGTAACTCTGGAAACACCATATATTTT.

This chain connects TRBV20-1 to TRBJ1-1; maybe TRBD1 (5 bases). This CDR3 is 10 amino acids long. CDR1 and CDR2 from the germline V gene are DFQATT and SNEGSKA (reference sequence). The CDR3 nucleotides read TGCAGGCTAAGGGGAACTGAAGCTTTCTTT. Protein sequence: CRLRGTEAFF.

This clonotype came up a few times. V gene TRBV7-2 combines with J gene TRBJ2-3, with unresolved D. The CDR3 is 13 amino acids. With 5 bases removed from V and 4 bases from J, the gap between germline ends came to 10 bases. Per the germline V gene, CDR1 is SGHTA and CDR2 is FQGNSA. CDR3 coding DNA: TGTGCCAGCAGCCAAAACTCCCCAGATACGCAGTATTTT. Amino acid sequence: CASSQNSPDTQYF.